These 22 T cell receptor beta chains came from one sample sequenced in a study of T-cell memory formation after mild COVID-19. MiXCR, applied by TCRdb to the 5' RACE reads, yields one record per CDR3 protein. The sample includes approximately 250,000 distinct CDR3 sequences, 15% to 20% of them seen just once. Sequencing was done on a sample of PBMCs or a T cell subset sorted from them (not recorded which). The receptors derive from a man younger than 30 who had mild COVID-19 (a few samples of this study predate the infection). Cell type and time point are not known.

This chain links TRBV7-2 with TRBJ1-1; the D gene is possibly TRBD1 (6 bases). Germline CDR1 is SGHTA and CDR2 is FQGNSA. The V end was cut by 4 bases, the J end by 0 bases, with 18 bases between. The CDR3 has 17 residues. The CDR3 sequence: CASSWARTAGLNTEAFF. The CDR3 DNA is TGTGCCAGCAGCTGGGCTCGGACAGCCGGATTGAACACTGAAGCTTTCTTT.

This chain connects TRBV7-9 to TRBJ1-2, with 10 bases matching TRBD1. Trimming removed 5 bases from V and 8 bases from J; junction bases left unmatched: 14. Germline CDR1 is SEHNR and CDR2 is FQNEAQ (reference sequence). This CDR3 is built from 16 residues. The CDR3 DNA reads TGTGCCAGCAGCCGAATGGGGACAGGGGATCTGAACGGCTACACCTTC. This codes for CASSRMGTGDLNGYTF.

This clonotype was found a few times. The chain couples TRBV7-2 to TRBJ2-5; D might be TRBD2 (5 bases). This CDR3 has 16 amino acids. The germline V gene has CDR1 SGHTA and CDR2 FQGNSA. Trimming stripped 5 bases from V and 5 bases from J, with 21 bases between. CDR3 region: CASSSRPLAPGETQYF. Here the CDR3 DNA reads TGTGCCAGCAGCAGTAGGCCCCTAGCTCCGGGGGAGACCCAGTACTTC.

For the CDR3, the DNA is TGTGCCAGCAGCCCAGGGGGGAGTCGTACCTACGAGCAGTACGTC. Its protein product is CASSPGGSRTYEQYV. V usage is TRBV11-1 and J usage is TRBJ2-7, with D tentatively TRBD1 (7 bases). V was clipped by 5 bases and J by 2 bases, with 16 bases between them. This CDR3 has 15 residues. Germline CDR1 reads SGHAT; CDR2 reads FQDESV (reference sequence).

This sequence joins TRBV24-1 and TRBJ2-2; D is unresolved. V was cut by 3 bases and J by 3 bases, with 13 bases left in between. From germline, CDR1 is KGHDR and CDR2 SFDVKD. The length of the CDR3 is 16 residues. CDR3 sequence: CATSDHEVPHTGELFF. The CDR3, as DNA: TGTGCCACCAGTGATCATGAGGTACCACACACCGGGGAGCTGTTTTTT.

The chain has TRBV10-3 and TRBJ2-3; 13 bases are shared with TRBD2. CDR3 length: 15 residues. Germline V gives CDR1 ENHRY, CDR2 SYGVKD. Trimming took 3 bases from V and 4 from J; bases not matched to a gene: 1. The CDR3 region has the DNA TGTGCCATCAGTGATGGGACTAGCGGGGCAGATACGCAGTATTTT. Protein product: CAISDGTSGADTQYF.

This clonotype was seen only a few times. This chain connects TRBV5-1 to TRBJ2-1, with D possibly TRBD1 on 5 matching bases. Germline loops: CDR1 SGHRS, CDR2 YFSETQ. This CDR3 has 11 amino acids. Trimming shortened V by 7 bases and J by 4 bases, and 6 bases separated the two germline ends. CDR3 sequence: CASQGYNEQFF. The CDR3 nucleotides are TGCGCCAGCCAGGGATACAATGAGCAGTTCTTC. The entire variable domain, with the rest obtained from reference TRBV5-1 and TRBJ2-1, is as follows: KAGVTQTPRYLIKTRGQQVTLSCSPISGHRSVSWYQQTPGQGLQFLFEYFSETQRNKGNFPGRFSGRQFSNSRSEMNVSTLELGDSALYLCASQGYNEQFFGPGTRLTVL.

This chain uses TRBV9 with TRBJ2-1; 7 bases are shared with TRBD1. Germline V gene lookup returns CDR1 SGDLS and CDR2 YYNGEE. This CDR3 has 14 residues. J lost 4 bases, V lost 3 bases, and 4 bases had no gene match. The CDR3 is CASSGSGQYNEQFF. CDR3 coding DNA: TGTGCCAGCAGCGGATCGGGACAGTACAATGAGCAGTTCTTC. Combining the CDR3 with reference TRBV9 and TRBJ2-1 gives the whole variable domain DSGVTQTPKHLITATGQRVTLRCSPRSGDLSVYWYQQSLDQGLQFLIQYYNGEERAKGNILERFSAQQFPDLHSELNLSSLELGDSALYFCASSGSGQYNEQFFGPGTRLTVL.

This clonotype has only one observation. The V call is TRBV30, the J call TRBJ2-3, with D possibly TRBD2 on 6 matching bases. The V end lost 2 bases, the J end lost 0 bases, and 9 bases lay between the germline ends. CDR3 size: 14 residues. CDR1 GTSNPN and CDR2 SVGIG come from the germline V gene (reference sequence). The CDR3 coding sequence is TGTGCCTGGAGTTTGGGAGGAAGCACAGATACGCAGTATTTT. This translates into CAWSLGGSTDTQYF.

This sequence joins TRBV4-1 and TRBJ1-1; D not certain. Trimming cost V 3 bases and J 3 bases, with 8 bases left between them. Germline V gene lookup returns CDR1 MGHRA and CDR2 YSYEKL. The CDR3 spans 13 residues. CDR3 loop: CASSHLSYTEAFF. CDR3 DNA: TGCGCCAGCAGCCATCTATCGTACACTGAAGCTTTCTTT.

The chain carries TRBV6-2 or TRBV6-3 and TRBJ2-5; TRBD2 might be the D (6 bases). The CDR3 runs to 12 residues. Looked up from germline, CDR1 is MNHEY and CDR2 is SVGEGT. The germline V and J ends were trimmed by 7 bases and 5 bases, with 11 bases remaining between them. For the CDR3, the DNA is TGTGCCAGCACCTCGGGGGAGGAGACCCAGTACTTC. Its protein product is CASTSGEETQYF.

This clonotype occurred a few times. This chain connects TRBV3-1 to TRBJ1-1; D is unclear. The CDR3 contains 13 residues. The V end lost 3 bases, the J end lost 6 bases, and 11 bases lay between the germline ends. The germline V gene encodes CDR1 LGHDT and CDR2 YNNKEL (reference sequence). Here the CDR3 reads CASSQGGVAEAFF. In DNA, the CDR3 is TGTGCCAGCAGCCAGGGCGGGGTCGCTGAAGCTTTCTTT. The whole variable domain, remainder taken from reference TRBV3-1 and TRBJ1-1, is DTAVSQTPKYLVTQMGNDKSIKCEQNLGHDTMYWYKQDSKKFLKIMFSYNNKELIINETVPNRFSPKSPDKAHLNLHINSLELGDSAVYFCASSQGGVAEAFFGQGTRLTVV.

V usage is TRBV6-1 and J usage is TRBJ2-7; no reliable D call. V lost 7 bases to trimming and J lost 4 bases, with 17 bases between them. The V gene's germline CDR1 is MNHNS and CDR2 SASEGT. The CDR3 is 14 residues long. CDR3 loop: CASTYAPSGYEQYF. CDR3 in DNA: TGTGCCAGCACCTATGCACCGTCGGGTTACGAGCAGTACTTC.

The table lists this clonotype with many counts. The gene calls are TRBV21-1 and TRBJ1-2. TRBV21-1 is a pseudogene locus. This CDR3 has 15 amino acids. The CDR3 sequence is CASSKRGGANYGYTF. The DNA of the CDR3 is TGTGCCAGCAGCAAACGGGGGGGCGCAAACTATGGCTACACCTTC.

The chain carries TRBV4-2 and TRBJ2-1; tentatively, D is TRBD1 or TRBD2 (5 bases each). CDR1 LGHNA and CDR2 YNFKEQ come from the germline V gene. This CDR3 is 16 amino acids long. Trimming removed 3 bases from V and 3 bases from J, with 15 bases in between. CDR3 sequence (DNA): TGTGCCAGCAGCCAGCCAGGGACCGGGGTCTACAATGAGCAGTTCTTC. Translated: CASSQPGTGVYNEQFF.

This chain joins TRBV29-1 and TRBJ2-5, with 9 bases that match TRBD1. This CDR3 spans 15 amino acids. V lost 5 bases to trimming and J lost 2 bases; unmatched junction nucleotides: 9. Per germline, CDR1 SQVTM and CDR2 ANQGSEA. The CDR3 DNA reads TGCAGCGTTTGTTTGGGACAGGGAGGACAAGAGACCCAGTACTTC. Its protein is CSVCLGQGGQETQYF.

The CDR3 sequence is CSARVMFGSYNEQFF. The CDR3 region has the DNA TGCAGTGCTAGAGTCATGTTCGGCTCCTACAATGAGCAGTTCTTC. V gene TRBV20-1 combines with J gene TRBJ2-1; D not certain. The germline V and J ends were trimmed by 1 base and 0 bases, with 10 bases remaining between them. The CDR3 sequence is 15 residues long. Germline V gene lookup returns CDR1 DFQATT and CDR2 SNEGSKA (reference sequence).

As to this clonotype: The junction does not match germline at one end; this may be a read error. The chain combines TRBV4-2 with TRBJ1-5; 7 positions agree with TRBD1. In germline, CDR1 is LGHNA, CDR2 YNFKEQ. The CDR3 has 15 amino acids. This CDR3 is CASRQLGQPNQPQHF. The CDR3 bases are TGTGCCAGCCGCCAACTGGGACAGCCAAATCAGCCCCAGCATTTT.

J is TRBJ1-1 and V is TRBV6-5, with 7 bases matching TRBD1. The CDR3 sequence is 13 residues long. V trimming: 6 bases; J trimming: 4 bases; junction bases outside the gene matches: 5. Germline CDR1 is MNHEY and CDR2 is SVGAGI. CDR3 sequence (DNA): TGTGCCAGCAGGGAGGCAGGGGGCACTGAAGCTTTCTTT. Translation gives CASREAGGTEAFF.

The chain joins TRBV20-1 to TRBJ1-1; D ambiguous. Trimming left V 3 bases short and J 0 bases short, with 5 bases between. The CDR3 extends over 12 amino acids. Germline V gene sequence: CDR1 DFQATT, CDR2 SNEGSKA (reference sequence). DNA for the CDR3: TGCAGTGCTAGGCGGTTGAACACTGAAGCTTTCTTT. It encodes CSARRLNTEAFF.

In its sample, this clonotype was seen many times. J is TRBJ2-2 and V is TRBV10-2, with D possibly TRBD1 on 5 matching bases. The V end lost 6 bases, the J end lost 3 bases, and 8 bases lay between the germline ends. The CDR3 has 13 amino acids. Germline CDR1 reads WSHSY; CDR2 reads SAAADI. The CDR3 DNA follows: TGCGCCAGCAGAAAGACAGACACCGGGGAGCTGTTTTTT. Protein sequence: CASRKTDTGELFF.

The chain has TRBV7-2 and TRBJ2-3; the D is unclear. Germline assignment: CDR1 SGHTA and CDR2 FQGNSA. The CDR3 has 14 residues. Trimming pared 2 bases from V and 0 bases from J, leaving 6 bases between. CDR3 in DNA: TGTGCCAGCAGCTTACATCCTAGCACAGATACGCAGTATTTT. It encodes CASSLHPSTDTQYF.